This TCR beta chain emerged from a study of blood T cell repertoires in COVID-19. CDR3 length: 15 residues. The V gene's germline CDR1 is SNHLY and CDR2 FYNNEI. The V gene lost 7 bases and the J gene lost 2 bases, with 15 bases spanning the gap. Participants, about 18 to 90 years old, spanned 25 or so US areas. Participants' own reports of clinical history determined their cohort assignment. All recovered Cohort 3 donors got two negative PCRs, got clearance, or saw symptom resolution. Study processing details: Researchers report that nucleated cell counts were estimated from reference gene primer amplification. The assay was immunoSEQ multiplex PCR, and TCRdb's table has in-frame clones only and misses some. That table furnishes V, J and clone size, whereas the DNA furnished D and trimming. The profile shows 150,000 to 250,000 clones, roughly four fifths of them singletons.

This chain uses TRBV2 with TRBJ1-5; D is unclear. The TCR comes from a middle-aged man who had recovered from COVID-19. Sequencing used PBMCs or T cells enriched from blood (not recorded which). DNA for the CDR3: TGTGCCAGCACCCTAGGAGGATTAGGCAATCAGCCCCAGCATTTT. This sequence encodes CASTLGGLGNQPQHF.